This passage covers 7 T cell receptor beta chains from one sample sequenced in a study of OX40 agonist ivuxolimab in advanced cancers. The table came from immunoSEQ multiplex PCR; TCRdb's copy has only in-frame clones and leaves some out. The table shows 30,000 or so clones, with about 80% occurring only once. Sequenced here: CD4+ or CD8+ T cells sorted from blood, sampled in a trial of the OX40 agonist ivuxolimab. The receptors shown here come from an adult with an advanced solid tumor such as melanoma, head and neck, liver or kidney cancer.

This chain links TRBV30 with TRBJ2-7, with TRBD1 matching 7 bases. Germline V gene sequence: CDR1 GTSNPN, CDR2 SVGIG (reference sequence). V lost 5 bases to trimming and J lost 4 bases; unmatched junction nucleotides: 2. CDR3 length: 11 residues. CDR3 DNA: TGTGCCTGGGGGACAGCTTACGAGCAGTACTTC. This codes for CAWGTAYEQYF.

This clone was picked up one time. The genes are TRBV5-1 and TRBJ1-1; no firm D call. CDR1 and CDR2 (germline): SGHRS, YFSETQ. Deletions cut 0 bases from V and 2 bases from J, with 8 bases between. The CDR3 runs 14 residues. The CDR3 DNA reads TGCGCCAGCAGCTTGGATGCAGGAAACACTGAAGCTTTCTTT. This gives the protein CASSLDAGNTEAFF.

The V call is TRBV2, the J call TRBJ2-4; no definite D call. CDR1 is SNHLY, CDR2 FYNNEI, per germline. The CDR3 extends over 11 amino acids. Trimming took 6 bases from V and 3 from J, leaving 3 bases between them. CDR3 loop: CASSSKNIQYF. The CDR3 DNA follows: TGTGCCAGCAGCAGCAAAAACATTCAGTACTTC. Together with reference TRBV2 and TRBJ2-4, the CDR3 gives the full variable domain: EPEVTQTPSHQVTQMGQEVILRCVPISNHLYFYWYRQILGQKVEFLVSFYNNEISEKSEIFDDQFSVERPDGSNFTLKIRSTKLEDSAMYFCASSSKNIQYFGAGTRLSVL.

This clone has a handful of counts. The J gene is TRBJ1-2, the V gene TRBV6-5; 7 positions match TRBD1. J was trimmed by 3 bases and V by 6 bases; bases with no gene match: 10. Germline V CDR1 and CDR2: MNHEY, SVGAGI. The CDR3 extends over 15 amino acids. CDR3: CASRDRDRDYYGYTF. CDR3 sequence (DNA): TGTGCCAGCAGAGACAGGGATAGGGACTACTATGGCTACACCTTC.

The rearrangement links TRBV18 to TRBJ2-7, with 8 bases lining up with TRBD1. Looked up from germline, CDR1 is KGHSH and CDR2 is LQKENI. This CDR3 has 17 residues. With 3 bases clipped from V and 0 bases from J, the junction kept 10 bases outside the gene matches. In DNA form, the CDR3 reads TGTGCCAGCTCACCTACCTTAGGACAGGGACTCTCCTACGAGCAGTACTTC. Translated, it gives CASSPTLGQGLSYEQYF.

The CDR3 loop is CASGTDSRSSDTQYF. The CDR3, as DNA: TGTGCCAGCGGCACTGACAGCCGATCATCGGATACGCAGTATTTT. The V gene is TRBV11-2, the J gene TRBJ2-3; a possible D gene is TRBD1 (5 bases). The CDR3 is made up of 15 amino acids. V was pared by 8 bases and J by 6 bases, with 21 bases between. Looked up from germline, CDR1 is SGHAT and CDR2 is FQNNGV.

The rearrangement joins TRBV30 to TRBJ2-1; D could derive from TRBD1 or TRBD2 (5 bases each). Trimming left V 3 bases short and J 0 bases short, with 12 bases between. CDR1 and CDR2 from the germline V gene are GTSNPN and SVGIG (reference sequence). The CDR3 loop spans 15 amino acids. The CDR3 bases are TGTGCCTGGAGGGGGGACCGCGGCTCCTACAATGAGCAGTTCTTC. It is translated as CAWRGDRGSYNEQFF.